The clone carrying this T cell receptor beta chain was observed a few times. No antigen is known for it. These data belong to a study of response to subunit inactivated influenza vaccine. This CDR3 is built from 14 residues. V dropped 6 bases and J dropped 5; count of bases not matched to a gene: 7. TCRdb re-called the RT-PCR reads with MiXCR, one entry per CDR3 protein. This table has roughly 700,000 distinct CDR3 sequences, around 14% appearing once. Broader study findings: The authors suggested that few new T cells are recruited per seasonal influenza vaccination.

This specimen consisted of PBMCs from blood, obtained about 11 days after vaccination. The chain joins TRBV12-3 or TRBV12-4 to TRBJ2-3; 8 positions agree with TRBD1. The sequence was obtained from a man in his forties or fifties who received an inactivated influenza vaccine. The CDR3 region is CASRRTGSGDTQYF. The CDR3 DNA sequence: TGTGCCAGCAGGCGGACAGGGTCGGGAGATACGCAGTATTTT.